This is a list of T cell receptor beta chains from one sample in a study of T cell repertoires in cytomegalovirus infection. Their antigens are not known. One entry per CDR3 protein, called by TCRdb with MiXCR from the reads. The sample carries roughly 87,000 distinct CDR3 sequences, less than 30% recorded once. Here the sequenced sample was CD8+ T cells from cultured PBMCs, taken from culture after CMV antigen stimulation. Receptors originate from a human donor in good health (CMV status not recorded). Some clones in this sample may be carry-over from other donors' samples. Each CDR3 is given with its conserved first and last residue.

>TRBV7-9|TRBJ2-1
CASSLVGTSYEQFF
>TRBV7-6|TRBJ2-3
CASSNPILAGRFTDTQYF
>TRBV20-1|TRBJ1-2
CSARVTAEALGYTF
>TRBV3-1|TRBJ2-5
CASSPTGYQETQYF
>TRBV7-8|TRBJ1-2
CASSYDGGYTF
>TRBV6-1|TRBJ1-2
CASSLTPGDYGYTF
>TRBV6-5|TRBJ1-1
CASSRFRGDGTEAFF
>TRBV19|TRBJ2-3
CASSPGQGTWDTQYF
>TRBV12-3/TRBV12-4|TRBJ1-2
CASSLLGGYTF
>TRBV25-1|TRBJ1-6
CASSEMGFDSPLHF
>TRBV5-6|TRBJ2-4
CASSWGENIQYF
>TRBV7-2|TRBJ2-2
CASSLWTTGELFF
>TRBV20-1|TRBJ2-7
CSARVRTTNEQYF
>TRBV7-2|TRBJ2-7
CASSAGGLSYEQYF
>TRBV19|TRBJ1-1
CASSIIEGTEAFF
>TRBV6-5|TRBJ1-1
CASSYPQEGGTDTEAFF
>TRBV4-1|TRBJ2-3
CASSQDGQILDTQYF
>TRBV28|TRBJ1-2
CASSLTSSYGYTF
>TRBV2|TRBJ2-7
CAIVGETYEQYF
>TRBV19|TRBJ2-3
CASSIGRDTQYF
>TRBV29-1|TRBJ2-2
CSGGGPHGELFF
>TRBV6-1|TRBJ2-5
CASSFGQGVWETQYF
>TRBV7-6|TRBJ2-1
CASSLIAGSYEQFF
>TRBV12-3/TRBV12-4|TRBJ1-1
CASRRGTGAHSEAFF
>TRBV2|TRBJ2-2
CASSEASLYTGELFF
>TRBV6-2/TRBV6-3|TRBJ2-2
CASRRGQVNTGELFF
>TRBV7-6|TRBJ2-2
CASSQSGKAGELFF
>TRBV7-9|TRBJ2-3
CASSLVLEDGTDTQYF
>TRBV12-3/TRBV12-4|TRBJ2-3
CASSGTVFSTDTQYF
>TRBV15|TRBJ1-1
CATSRDMNTEAFF
>TRBV20-1|TRBJ1-2
CSASGPTGGYTF
>TRBV7-8|TRBJ1-4
CASSLLDEKLFF
>TRBV7-2|TRBJ1-2
CASSFKGQGAGGYTF
>TRBV7-6|TRBJ2-1
CASSLGWGGAVNEQFF
>TRBV29-1|TRBJ1-2
CSVPIQGVKGYTF
>TRBV19|TRBJ2-7
CASSIALGAPSYEQYF
>TRBV14|TRBJ2-5
CASSRISGQETQYF
>TRBV12-3/TRBV12-4|TRBJ2-7
CASSRGLAASYEQYF
>TRBV7-7|TRBJ2-1
CASSTGTPEQFF
>TRBV7-8|TRBJ2-6
CASSSLSGANVLTF
>TRBV24-1|TRBJ2-5
CATSDLGETPNQETQYF
>TRBV6-6|TRBJ2-3
CASSPLMTSTDTQYF
>TRBV28|TRBJ1-1
CASSYRGATEAFF
>TRBV2|TRBJ1-5
CASSEYRFWPQHF
>TRBV6-5|TRBJ1-6
CASSSEAWGNSPLHF
>TRBV18|TRBJ2-2
CASSPEGEDTGELFF
>TRBV6-6|TRBJ1-1
CASSYTSRLNTEAFF
>TRBV5-1|TRBJ2-1
CASSLDDLPYNEQFF
>TRBV7-3|TRBJ2-7
CASSPDGRYEQYF
>TRBV11-1|TRBJ1-1
CASSPPSLQEAFF
>TRBV15|TRBJ2-7
CATSRPRTGRFYEQYF
>TRBV4-1|TRBJ2-5
CASSQADLGGETQYF
>TRBV6-1|TRBJ1-1
CASSEARQVNTEAFF
>TRBV4-1|TRBJ2-7
CASSLGGGLADSYEQYF
>TRBV7-3|TRBJ2-7
CASSRGSSGEQYF
>TRBV29-1|TRBJ2-1
CSVDGIRQESYNEQFF
>TRBV12-3/TRBV12-4|TRBJ1-1
CASSLGGNTEAFF